These 21 T cell receptor beta chains came from one sample sequenced in a study of T cell responses to AZD1222 COVID-19 vaccine. Sequencing was performed with immunoSEQ multiplex PCR; in TCRdb, only in-frame clones are kept and a portion is missing. The sample carries 150,000 or so clones, roughly nine tenths recorded once. This sample comprised peripheral blood, obtained 28 days after the second AZD1222 dose. Source of these receptors: an adult who received the AZD1222 COVID-19 vaccine.

This CDR3 reads CASSTRMNTEAFF. The CDR3 DNA sequence: TGTGCCAGTAGCACACGTATGAACACTGAAGCTTTCTTT. The V gene is TRBV19, the J gene TRBJ1-1; no firm D call. CDR1 and CDR2 (germline): LNHDA, SQIVND (reference sequence). Trimming removed 6 bases at V and 0 bases at J, with 8 bases between. This CDR3 is built from 13 residues.

The chain uses TRBV3-1 (or the pseudogene TRBV3-2) and TRBJ2-7, with TRBD2 matching over 8 bases. Germline V lookup: CDR1 LGHDT, CDR2 YNNKEL (reference sequence). The CDR3 is made up of 16 amino acids. V shed 0 bases and J 1 base; nucleotides not matched to a gene: 5. In DNA form, the CDR3 reads TGTGCCAGCAGCCAAGATCTAGCGGGCCCTTCCTACGAGCAGTACTTC. Protein product: CASSQDLAGPSYEQYF.

In regard to this clone: Mismatch with germline at one junction end may stem from a read error. The rearrangement links TRBV7-7 to TRBJ2-1; D may be TRBD1 (6 bases). There are 14 residues in the CDR3. Germline V lookup: CDR1 SSHAT, CDR2 FNYEAQ (reference sequence). The CDR3 loop is CASSSGASYNEQFF. CDR3 in DNA: TGTGCTAGCAGCTCAGGGGCCTCCTACAATGAGCAGTTCTTC.

This clone was observed a few times. The sample contains more than one DNA sequence encoding this CDR3. V usage is TRBV7-2 and J usage is TRBJ1-4; D might be TRBD1 (6 bases). Germline CDR1 is SGHTA and CDR2 is FQGNSA. The CDR3 spans 15 residues. The ends were cut back, 2 bases at V and 0 bases at J, with 7 bases in the middle. The CDR3 reads CASSLTGPTNEKLFF. The DNA of the CDR3 is TGTGCCAGCAGCTTAACAGGGCCAACTAATGAAAAACTGTTTTTT.

The chain links TRBV5-4 to TRBJ1-6, with a tentative D call TRBD1 (6 bases). Germline values: CDR1 SGHNT, CDR2 YYREEE (reference sequence). The CDR3 covers 15 residues. Trimming removed 0 bases at V and 7 bases at J, with 11 bases between. The CDR3 sequence: CASSLDRVGNSPLHF. The CDR3 nucleotides read TGTGCCAGCAGCTTGGACAGGGTTGGGAATTCACCCCTCCACTTT.

V is TRBV19 and J is TRBJ1-1, with 8 bases identical to TRBD1. Germline CDR1 and CDR2: LNHDA and SQIVND (reference sequence). Trimming took 8 bases from V and 5 from J; bases not matched to a gene: 13. This CDR3 region has 15 residues. The CDR3 loop is CASLMTGEGITEAFF. Here the CDR3 DNA reads TGTGCCAGTTTAATGACAGGGGAAGGAATAACTGAAGCTTTCTTT.

The V gene is TRBV20-1, the J gene TRBJ1-1; no firm D call. Germline values: CDR1 DFQATT, CDR2 SNEGSKA (reference sequence). Trimming cost V 7 bases and J 0 bases, with 6 bases left between them. The length of the CDR3 is 11 residues. CDR3 in amino acids: CSGNLNTEAFF. DNA for the CDR3: TGCAGTGGTAATCTGAACACTGAAGCTTTCTTT.

The chain has TRBV5-1 and TRBJ1-1; 7 nucleotides agree with TRBD1. The CDR3 consists of 14 residues. V lost 0 bases to trimming and J lost 9 bases; unmatched junction nucleotides: 8. Germline-derived CDR1 and CDR2 are SGHRS and YFSETQ. The CDR3 sequence: CASSLDPTRGQAFF. In DNA form, the CDR3 reads TGCGCCAGCAGCTTGGATCCCACAAGGGGGCAAGCTTTCTTT.

The rearrangement uses TRBV18 and TRBJ1-4; TRBD1 might be the D (5 bases). CDR1 and CDR2 from the germline V gene are KGHSH and LQKENI. The CDR3 length is 14 residues. Trimming took 3 bases from V and 5 from J, leaving 10 bases between them. CDR3 region: CASSPGAANEKLFF. The CDR3 nucleotides are TGTGCCAGCTCACCCGGGGCGGCGAATGAAAAACTGTTTTTT.

The gene calls are TRBV4-2 and TRBJ2-2; D is perhaps TRBD2 (6 bases). V was clipped by 4 bases and J by 1 base, with 10 bases between them. CDR1 is LGHNA, CDR2 YNFKEQ, per germline. The CDR3 has 15 amino acids. CDR3 region: CASSPQAGNTGELFF. In DNA, the CDR3 is TGTGCCAGCAGCCCCCAAGCGGGGAACACCGGGGAGCTGTTTTTT.

The chain joins TRBV19 to TRBJ1-1; perhaps TRBD1 as D (5 bases). The CDR3 has 15 amino acids. Between the trimmed V and J ends, which lost 1 base and 6 bases, there was a span of 15 bases. Germline lookup yields CDR1 LNHDA and CDR2 SQIVND (reference sequence). The CDR3 is CASSIAGTEPPEAFF. CDR3 coding DNA: TGTGCCAGTAGTATAGCTGGGACCGAGCCCCCTGAAGCTTTCTTT.

The chain is built from TRBV5-1 and TRBJ1-1, with D perhaps TRBD1 (5 bases). Germline CDR1 SGHRS, CDR2 YFSETQ. CDR3 length: 15 amino acids. Trimming took off 2 bases at V and 1 base at J, with 12 bases between the two ends. CDR3 residues: CASSLTGTGNTEAFF. CDR3 in DNA: TGCGCCAGCAGCTTAACAGGAACAGGGAACACTGAAGCTTTCTTT.

The rearrangement links TRBV19 to TRBJ2-1; possibly TRBD1 or TRBD2 for D (5 bases each). Deletions cut 2 bases from V and 0 bases from J, with 11 bases between. Germline CDR1 and CDR2: LNHDA and SQIVND (reference sequence). The length of the CDR3 is 16 residues. CDR3 amino acids: CASSITAGSSYNEQFF. CDR3 DNA: TGTGCCAGTAGTATAACGGCAGGGAGCTCCTACAATGAGCAGTTCTTC.

This rearrangement joins TRBV6-5 to TRBJ1-1, with D unresolved. This CDR3 is 12 amino acids long. Germline assignment: CDR1 MNHEY and CDR2 SVGAGI. The germline V and J ends were trimmed by 1 base and 12 bases, with 12 bases remaining between them. CDR3: CASSYLLGISFF. CDR3 DNA: TGTGCCAGCAGTTACTTGCTGGGGATATCTTTCTTT.

The chain couples TRBV23-1 to TRBJ1-4; D is undetermined. TRBV23-1 is given ORF status, its function remaining uncertain. The CDR3 runs to 13 residues. Deletions cut 3 bases from V and 7 bases from J, with 9 bases between. The CDR3 region is CASSQREGEKLFF. Written as DNA, the CDR3 is TGCGCCAGCAGTCAGCGGGAGGGTGAAAAACTGTTTTTT.

This chain joins TRBV3-1 (or the pseudogene TRBV3-2) and TRBJ1-3; TRBD1 agrees at 7 bases. V was clipped by 8 bases and J by 0 bases; unmatched bases: 13. The CDR3 sequence is 17 residues long. Germline CDR1 LGHDT, CDR2 YNNKEL (reference sequence). The DNA of the CDR3 is TGTGCCAGCTGCGATTGGACAGGACGAGCCTCTGGAAACACCATATATTTT. Encoded protein: CASCDWTGRASGNTIYF.

V and J are TRBV5-1 and TRBJ2-6; weak D call: TRBD2 (6 bases). The ends were cut back, 0 bases at V and 0 bases at J, with 7 bases in the middle. This CDR3 has 16 residues. In germline, CDR1 is SGHRS, CDR2 YFSETQ. The CDR3 is CASSLGRDSGANVLTF. Here the CDR3 DNA reads TGCGCCAGCAGCTTGGGGCGGGACTCTGGGGCCAACGTCCTGACTTTC. The variable domain in full, completed from reference TRBV5-1 and TRBJ2-6, reads KAGVTQTPRYLIKTRGQQVTLSCSPISGHRSVSWYQQTPGQGLQFLFEYFSETQRNKGNFPGRFSGRQFSNSRSEMNVSTLELGDSALYLCASSLGRDSGANVLTFGAGSRLTVL.

The chain uses TRBV3-1 (or the pseudogene TRBV3-2) and TRBJ2-3; 12 nucleotides match TRBD2. CDR3 length equals 20 residues. The germline gives CDR1 LGHDT, CDR2 YNNKEL (reference sequence). The trim removed 0 bases at V and 3 bases at J, leaving 13 bases unmatched. CDR3 sequence (DNA): TGTGCCAGCAGCCAAGATACGGAGGACCTAGCGGGGGGGCCGACAGATACGCAGTATTTT. Translated, it gives CASSQDTEDLAGGPTDTQYF.

The rearrangement joins TRBV11-3 to TRBJ2-7; D perhaps matches TRBD1 (5 bases). This CDR3 is 14 amino acids long. Trimming took off 5 bases at V and 3 bases at J, with 14 bases between the two ends. Per the germline V gene, CDR1 is SGHNT and CDR2 is YENEEA. In DNA, the CDR3 is TGTGCCAGCAGCCTCGCAAGGGGCAGCTACGAGCAGTACTTC. It specifies CASSLARGSYEQYF.

In this sample, this clone turned up once. The chain has TRBV7-9 and TRBJ1-6, with D unresolved. The V gene lost 2 bases and the J gene lost 10 bases, with 12 bases spanning the gap. The CDR3 has 14 amino acids. The germline V gene has CDR1 SEHNR and CDR2 FQNEAQ (reference sequence). CDR3 loop: CASSLFDGESPLHF. The CDR3 DNA reads TGTGCCAGCAGCTTATTTGACGGCGAGTCACCCCTCCACTTT. Combining the CDR3 with reference TRBV7-9 and TRBJ1-6 gives the whole variable domain DTGVSQNPRHKITKRGQNVTFRCDPISEHNRLYWYRQTLGQGPEFLTYFQNEAQLEKSRLLSDRFSAERPKGSFSTLEIQRTEQGDSAMYLCASSLFDGESPLHFGNGTRLTVT.

This chain links TRBV7-8 with TRBJ2-2, with TRBD1 identical over 7 bases. This CDR3 is built from 17 residues. The junction had 6 bases not matched to a gene; V was cut back by 1 base and J by 1 base. CDR1 and CDR2 from the germline V gene are SGHVS and FQNEAQ. Here the CDR3 DNA reads TGTGCCAGCAGCTTAGGACAGGGTAATAGGAACACCGGGGAGCTGTTTTTT. Amino acids: CASSLGQGNRNTGELFF. Filled out from reference TRBV7-8 and TRBJ2-2, the complete variable domain reads GAGVSQSPRYKVAKRGQDVALRCDPISGHVSLFWYQQALGQGPEFLTYFQNEAQLDKSGLPSDRFFAERPEGSVSTLKIQRTQQEDSAVYLCASSLGQGNRNTGELFFGEGSRLTVL.